This T cell receptor beta chain was sequenced in a study of response to subunit inactivated influenza vaccine. Study outcomes and limitations: Few additional T cells are recruited per seasonal influenza vaccination, authors suggested.

In its sample, this clonotype was seen a few times. Antigen unknown. Trimming cost V 8 bases and J 6 bases; bases outside gene matches: 2. The CDR3 has 12 residues. Germline values: CDR1 ENHRY, CDR2 SYGVKD. TCRdb passed the RT-PCR reads through MiXCR, listing each CDR3 protein once. The sample has about 620,000 distinct CDR3 sequences, roughly 12% seen once. This same sample was also part of a study on T cells expressing NK-cell markers. That paper adds: Making the TCR beta cDNA relied on 5'RACE template switching with UMIs. In sorted CD3+CD56+NKG2C+, CD3+CD56+NKG2C- and CD3+CD56-NKG2C+ T cells, TCR beta repertoires were obtained. Among eight sequenced donors, seven carried HCMV seropositivity while one was seronegative. The CD3+CD56-NKG2C+ fraction of a few donors was likewise dominated by these clonotypes.

The receptor was derived from a man between 50 and 59 years old who received an inactivated influenza vaccine. Here the sequenced sample was PBMCs from blood, taken on the day of vaccination. The chain has TRBV10-3 and TRBJ2-7, with TRBD1 matching over 12 bases. CDR3 amino acids: CAIGTGGAEQYF. For the CDR3, the DNA is TGTGCCATCGGGACAGGGGGCGCCGAGCAGTACTTC.